This entry features one T cell receptor beta chain sequence. Its antigen is unidentified. The data were taken from a study of T cell responses to AZD1222 COVID-19 vaccine. About the study: Researchers grouped second doses given at about 4 or about 12 weeks into one pool. General study points: Spike-specific TCR breadth and depth grew following two AZD1222 doses. Clonal diversity was possibly underestimated, and white British individuals and females predominated among donors. Nearly half of spike-specific TCRs reportedly target unmutated variant regions.

Using immunoSEQ multiplex PCR, the repertoire was profiled, and TCRdb retains in-frame clones only, with some absent. The profile shows 120,000 or so clones, 88% of them singletons. CDR1 is ENHRY and CDR2 is SYGVKD in the germline V gene. V was clipped by 3 bases and J by 4 bases; unmatched bases: 10. This CDR3 has 16 amino acids. The sample in question was peripheral blood, obtained on day 0 of AZD1222 vaccination. This clonotype was sampled from an adult in good health. The chain recombines TRBV10-3 with TRBJ2-5; 8 nucleotides align to TRBD2. The CDR3 sequence: CAISDSHGGGAETQYF. In DNA, the CDR3 is TGTGCCATCAGTGACAGTCACGGGGGGGGCGCAGAGACCCAGTACTTC.